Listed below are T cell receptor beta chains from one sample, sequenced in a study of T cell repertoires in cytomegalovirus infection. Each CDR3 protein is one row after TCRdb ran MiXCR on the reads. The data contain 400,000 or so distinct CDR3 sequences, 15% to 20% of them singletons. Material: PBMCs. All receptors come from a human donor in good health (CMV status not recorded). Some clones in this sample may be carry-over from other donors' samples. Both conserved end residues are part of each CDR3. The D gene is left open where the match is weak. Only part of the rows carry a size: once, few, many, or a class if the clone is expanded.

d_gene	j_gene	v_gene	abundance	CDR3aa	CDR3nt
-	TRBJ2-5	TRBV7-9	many	CASSPPAPASQTQYF	TGTGCCAGCAGCCCACCCGCTCCGGCCTCCCAGACCCAGTACTTC
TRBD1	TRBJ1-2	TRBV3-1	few	CASSQAAGGYGYTF	TGTGCCAGCAGCCAAGCCGCAGGGGGCTATGGCTACACCTTC
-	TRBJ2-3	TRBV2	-	CASSAEGVDTQYF	TGTGCCAGCAGTGCGGAAGGGGTAGATACGCAGTATTTT
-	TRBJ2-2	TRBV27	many	CASSFSANTGELFF	TGTGCCAGCAGTTTCTCAGCGAACACCGGGGAGCTGTTTTTT
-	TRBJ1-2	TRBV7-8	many	CASSLDSRAWDYGYTF	TGTGCCAGCAGCTTAGATAGCAGGGCCTGGGACTATGGCTACACCTTC
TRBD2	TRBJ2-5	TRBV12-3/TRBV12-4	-	CASSSTPGGAGGETQYF	TGTGCCAGCAGTTCCACCCCCGGGGGAGCGGGGGGAGAGACCCAGTACTTC
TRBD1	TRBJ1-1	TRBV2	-	CATRDSRTEAFF	TGTGCCACCCGGGACAGCCGAACTGAAGCTTTCTTT
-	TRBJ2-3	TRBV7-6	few	CASSLGPGSTDTQYF	TGTGCCAGCAGCTTAGGCCCGGGGTCCACAGATACGCAGTATTTT
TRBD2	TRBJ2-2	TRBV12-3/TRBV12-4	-	CASRQTSGSYGGELFF	TGTGCCAGCAGGCAGACTAGCGGGAGTTACGGCGGGGAGCTGTTTTTT
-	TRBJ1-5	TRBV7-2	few	CASSLSGDNSQPQHF	TGTGCCAGCAGCTTATCAGGGGACAACAGTCAGCCCCAGCATTTT
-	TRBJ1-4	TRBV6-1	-	CASSDGGREKLFF	TGTGCCAGCAGTGACGGCGGGCGTGAAAAACTGTTTTTT
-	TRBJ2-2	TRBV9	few	CASSGGGVTGELFF	TGTGCCAGCAGCGGAGGGGGGGTAACCGGGGAGCTGTTTTTT
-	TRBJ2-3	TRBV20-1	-	CSARLPTGLGAFTTQYF	TGCAGTGCTAGACTCCCAACCGGGCTAGGCGCATTTACTACGCAGTATTTT
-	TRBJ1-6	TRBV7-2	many	CASSLWRSVWDNSPLHF	TGTGCCAGCAGCTTATGGCGCTCGGTCTGGGATAATTCACCCCTCCACTTT
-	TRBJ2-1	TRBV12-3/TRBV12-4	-	CASSSTQPTFF	TGTGCCAGCAGTAGTACGCAGCCAACGTTCTTC
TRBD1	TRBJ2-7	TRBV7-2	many	CASSLVGQGGDEQYF	TGTGCCAGCAGCTTAGTGGGACAGGGGGGCGACGAGCAGTACTTC
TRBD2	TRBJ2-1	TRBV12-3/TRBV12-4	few	CASRLRGAGVYNEQFF	TGTGCCAGCAGGCTCCGGGGAGCGGGGGTCTACAATGAGCAGTTCTTC
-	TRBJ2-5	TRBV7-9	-	CASSLAGSGETQYF	TGTGCCAGCAGCTTAGCTGGCAGTGGAGAGACCCAGTACTTC
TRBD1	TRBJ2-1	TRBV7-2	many	CASSFGTAYNEQFF	TGTGCCAGCAGCTTTGGGACAGCCTACAATGAGCAGTTCTTC
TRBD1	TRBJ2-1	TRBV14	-	CASSLTTGYGEQFF	TGTGCCAGCAGCCTAACGACAGGGTACGGTGAGCAGTTCTTC